This T cell receptor beta chain emerged from a study of molecular identifiers for immune sequencing clone quantification. The sorting of naive CD8 T cells used the CD8+CD4-CCR7+CD45RA+ phenotype. By sample fraction, this clonotype is medium-sized. What it recognizes is unknown. Germline V gives CDR1 MNHEY, CDR2 SVGAGI. The CDR3 sequence is 14 residues long. The ends were cut back, 0 bases at V and 8 bases at J, with 10 bases in the middle. Study results and limitations: Detectable among some 950,000 naive cells, according to reports, was Jurkat TCR RNA spiked in from one cell.

Methods described previously were used for bulk TCR libraries, and listed TCR primers were applied. Via MiXCR, TCRdb re-called the PCR reads, giving one row per CDR3 protein. The sample contains over 10,000 distinct CDR3 sequences, 18% of which appear only once. The origin of this receptor is a human donor in good health. Some libraries in this study had Jurkat cell RNA spiked in. Material: naive CD8+ T cells from blood, with Jurkat cell RNA spiked in. Subset specified: FACS-sorted CD8+CD4-CCR7+CD45RA+ naive T cells. The chain joins TRBV6-5 to TRBJ1-4; a possible D gene is TRBD1 (5 bases). The CDR3 DNA sequence: TGTGCCAGCAGTTACTCCGGGGGAGGAGAAAAACTGTTTTTT. Protein: CASSYSGGGEKLFF.